This TCR beta chain originates from a study of blood T cell repertoires in COVID-19. Across the study: Acute-phase and convalescent COVID-19 samples originated in the United States, Italy and Spain.

This CDR3 comprises 12 residues. Per germline, CDR1 LNHDA and CDR2 SQIVND (reference sequence). Deletions cut 5 bases from V and 8 bases from J, with 12 bases between. Original handling: Amplifying reference gene primers gave estimates of nucleated cell counts. This table comes from immunoSEQ multiplex PCR, and its TCRdb copy is limited to in-frame clones, with some not included. The V and J calls and clone size come from that table; D and trimming were worked out from the DNA. The table has about 410,000 clones, approximately 90% seen once. Seattle's enrolled individuals joined amid active infection and were then monitored longitudinally.

Sequencing was performed on peripheral blood. The chain couples TRBV19 to TRBJ1-1; D uncertain. This receptor was identified in a woman aged 40 to 50 with COVID-19, enrolled during active disease. The CDR3 protein is CASSYTRREAFF. For the CDR3, the DNA is TGTGCCAGTAGTTATACGCGTAGAGAAGCTTTCTTT.